Below are 32 T cell receptor beta chains sequenced from a single sample in a study of cytomegalovirus exposure and HLA in healthy donors. PCR amplification relied on 60 Vbeta primers (plus 13 Jbeta primers). Sequencing used immunoSEQ multiplex PCR; TCRdb keeps in-frame clones, though not all of them. The sample has about 150,000 clones, 60% to 75% seen once. The sequencing input was PBMCs. Receptors originate from a man aged 25 to 40 in good health and CMV-seronegative.

The J gene is TRBJ1-4, the V gene TRBV6-6; TRBD1 aligns across 10 bases. The CDR3 sequence is 15 residues long. Germline V gene data show CDR1 as MNHNY and CDR2 as SVGAGI (reference sequence). V dropped 6 bases and J dropped 5; count of bases not matched to a gene: 6. The chain's CDR3 is CASSYVGQGNEKLFF. The CDR3 DNA reads TGTGCCAGCAGCTACGTGGGACAGGGGAATGAAAAACTGTTTTTT.

The chain couples TRBV5-5 to TRBJ2-3, with D possibly TRBD2 on 5 matching bases. The CDR3 runs to 14 residues. From germline, CDR1 is SGHKS and CDR2 YYEKEE (reference sequence). V shed 2 bases and J shed 6 bases, with 13 bases lying between them. The CDR3 DNA reads TGTGCCAGCAGCTTATATGGGAGTGACGATACGCAGTATTTT. Residues: CASSLYGSDDTQYF.

The V gene is TRBV5-4, the J gene TRBJ1-2, with a tentative D call TRBD1 (6 bases). CDR1 is SGHNT, CDR2 YYREEE, per germline (reference sequence). The CDR3 totals 16 residues. The ends were cut back, 4 bases at V and 1 base at J, with 17 bases in the middle. CDR3 nucleotide sequence: TGTGCCAGCAGCGGCTCGGGACGGACAGATAACTATGGCTACACCTTC. Translated: CASSGSGRTDNYGYTF.

This clone was observed once. Other DNA sequences in the same sample also yield this CDR3. The CDR3 here is CASSLDRDKTYEQYF. The CDR3, as DNA: TGTGCCAGCAGCCTAGATAGGGACAAAACCTACGAGCAGTACTTC. The chain joins TRBV5-4 to TRBJ2-7; tentatively, D is TRBD1 (6 bases). The ends were cut back, 4 bases at V and 2 bases at J, with 16 bases in the middle. CDR1 and CDR2 from the germline V gene are SGHNT and YYREEE (reference sequence). The CDR3 has 15 residues.

V is TRBV6-1 and J is TRBJ1-2, with 9 bases fitting TRBD1. V lost 4 bases, J lost 4 bases, and 13 bases stayed unmatched. The CDR3 is 17 amino acids. Germline V gene lookup returns CDR1 MNHNS and CDR2 SASEGT. In DNA, the CDR3 is TGTGCCAGCAGTGGTAGTTTAGTGAGACAGGGGGGCTATGGCTACACCTTC. Protein sequence: CASSGSLVRQGGYGYTF.

V usage is TRBV6-4 and J usage is TRBJ2-7, with TRBD1 matching 8 bases. Trimming removed 2 bases from V and 5 bases from J; junction bases left unmatched: 14. Per the germline V gene, CDR1 is MRHNA and CDR2 is SNTAGT. CDR3 length equals 17 residues. The CDR3 sequence: CASSDPKAGTGRNEQYF. The CDR3 nucleotides read TGTGCCAGCAGTGACCCAAAAGCCGGGACAGGAAGGAACGAGCAGTACTTC.

This clone was detected a few times. The V call is TRBV11-3, the J call TRBJ2-2; 8 bases are shared with TRBD1. Germline lookup yields CDR1 SGHNT and CDR2 YENEEA. The junction had 4 bases not matched to a gene; V was cut back by 1 base and J by 0 bases. The length of the CDR3 is 17 residues. The CDR3 DNA reads as TGTGCCAGCAGCTTAGGCCCAGGGGGCCCGAACACCGGGGAGCTGTTTTTT. Encoded protein: CASSLGPGGPNTGELFF.

The chain links TRBV4-2 to TRBJ2-5; 8 nucleotides align to TRBD2. J lost 4 bases, V lost 1 base, and 14 bases had no gene match. The length of the CDR3 is 18 residues. The germline CDR1 and CDR2 sequences are LGHNA and YNFKEQ. The chain's CDR3 is CASSQGVAGLEGGETQYF. For the CDR3, the DNA is TGTGCCAGCAGCCAAGGCGTAGCGGGATTAGAGGGTGGAGAGACCCAGTACTTC.

This chain joins TRBV28 and TRBJ1-6, with D perhaps TRBD1 (5 bases). CDR1 and CDR2 (germline): MDHEN, SYDVKM. V was clipped by 2 bases and J by 7 bases, with 12 bases between them. This CDR3 is 15 amino acids long. The CDR3 region has the DNA TGTGCCAGCAGTTTAAAGGGGCCGGGCAATTCACCCCTCCACTTT. Protein product: CASSLKGPGNSPLHF.

This clone occurred a few times. This chain links TRBV28 with TRBJ1-6; TRBD1 agrees at 8 bases. In germline, CDR1 is MDHEN, CDR2 SYDVKM. The length of the CDR3 is 14 residues. The V segment lost 3 bases and the J segment 10 bases; nucleotides outside the gene matches: 5. DNA for the CDR3: TGTGCCAGCAGTTTGGACAGGGTCAAGTCACCCCTCCACTTT. Encoded protein: CASSLDRVKSPLHF. The full variable domain, completed using reference TRBV28 and TRBJ1-6, is DVKVTQSSRYLVKRTGEKVFLECVQDMDHENMFWYRQDPGLGLRLIYFSYDVKMKEKGDIPEGYSVSREKKERFSLILESASTNQTSMYLCASSLDRVKSPLHFGNGTRLTVT.

V and J are TRBV6-5 and TRBJ2-6; 7 nucleotides match TRBD2. From germline, CDR1 is MNHEY and CDR2 SVGAGI. J was trimmed by 9 bases and V by 5 bases; bases with no gene match: 7. This CDR3 region has 14 residues. The CDR3 DNA is TGTGCCAGCAGTAGAACTAGCGTGAACAACGTCCTGACTTTC. This sequence encodes CASSRTSVNNVLTF.

V is TRBV19 and J is TRBJ2-2; perhaps TRBD1 as D (6 bases). V shed 3 bases and J shed 4 bases, with 12 bases lying between them. This CDR3 comprises 15 residues. Germline loops: CDR1 LNHDA, CDR2 SQIVND (reference sequence). CDR3 amino acids: CASSIRDMTTGELFF. DNA of the CDR3: TGTGCCAGTAGTATCCGGGACATGACCACCGGGGAGCTGTTTTTT.

This clone was detected a few times. V is TRBV5-4 and J is TRBJ2-5; 11 bases map to TRBD2. V was pared by 4 bases and J by 5 bases, with 10 bases of the junction left unmatched. The CDR3 has 16 amino acids. Germline CDR1 is SGHNT and CDR2 is YYREEE (reference sequence). The CDR3 loop is CASSRTSGGRGETQYF. CDR3 DNA sequence: TGTGCCAGCAGCAGAACTAGCGGGGGTAGGGGGGAGACCCAGTACTTC.

The chain joins TRBV7-2 to TRBJ2-3, with 9 bases identical to TRBD2. Germline assignment: CDR1 SGHTA and CDR2 FQGNSA. Trimming removed 2 bases from V and 0 bases from J; junction bases left unmatched: 9. The CDR3 contains 18 residues. CDR3 sequence: CASSLRAGGRVSTDTQYF. The DNA for the CDR3 is TGTGCCAGCAGCTTAAGAGCGGGGGGCCGGGTGAGCACAGATACGCAGTATTTT. Filled out from reference TRBV7-2 and TRBJ2-3, the complete variable domain reads GAGVSQSPSNKVTEKGKDVELRCDPISGHTALYWYRQSLGQGLEFLIYFQGNSAPDKSGLPSDRFSAERTGGSVSTLTIQRTQQEDSAVYLCASSLRAGGRVSTDTQYFGPGTRLTVL.

The chain recombines TRBV11-3 with TRBJ2-7; TRBD2 matches 7 bases. The length of the CDR3 is 16 residues. With V trimmed by 5 bases and J by 2 bases, 12 bases remained unmatched. Germline-derived CDR1 and CDR2 are SGHNT and YENEEA. CDR3 DNA: TGTGCCAGCAGCCCGGGCGGGACGGGAGGTGCCTACGAGCAGTACTTC. Translation: CASSPGGTGGAYEQYF.

The chain links TRBV28 to TRBJ1-5; TRBD1 agrees at 10 bases. V trimming: 8 bases; J trimming: 6 bases; junction bases outside the gene matches: 7. Germline-derived CDR1 and CDR2 are MDHEN and SYDVKM. CDR3 length equals 14 residues. CDR3 in amino acids: CASDRGRKGQPQHF. The CDR3 DNA follows: TGTGCCAGCGACAGGGGGCGCAAGGGTCAGCCCCAGCATTTT.

The J gene is TRBJ2-7, the V gene TRBV9; TRBD1 aligns across 7 bases. Trimming took 0 bases from V and 6 from J; bases not matched to a gene: 9. This CDR3 has 15 amino acids. Germline lookup yields CDR1 SGDLS and CDR2 YYNGEE. CDR3: CASSVDGTDPLEQYF. CDR3 nucleotide sequence: TGTGCCAGCAGCGTAGACGGGACAGACCCCCTCGAGCAGTACTTC.

The J gene is TRBJ2-7, the V gene TRBV11-2; 9 positions match TRBD2. V lost 5 bases and J lost 2; bases outside the gene matches: 10. Germline CDR1 reads SGHAT; CDR2 reads FQNNGV. This CDR3 contains 16 residues. CDR3 sequence reads: CASSRAAGGLPYEQYF. For the CDR3, the DNA is TGTGCCAGCAGCCGGGCAGCGGGAGGTTTGCCCTACGAGCAGTACTTC.

This chain uses TRBV6-1 with TRBJ2-3; D possibly corresponds to TRBD2 (5 bases). With 4 bases removed from V and 6 bases from J, the gap between germline ends came to 11 bases. CDR3 length equals 13 residues. CDR1 is MNHNS and CDR2 is SASEGT in the germline V gene. The CDR3 DNA sequence: TGTGCCAGCAGTGTGGCACGCGGGGATACGCAGTATTTT. It specifies CASSVARGDTQYF.

The CDR3 spells CASTSSGLNTEAFF. The CDR3 DNA reads as TGTGCCAGCACCTCGTCAGGGTTGAACACTGAAGCTTTCTTT. This sequence joins TRBV11-2 and TRBJ1-1; a possible D gene is TRBD1 (5 bases). V gave up 7 bases and J gave up 0 bases, with 12 bases separating them. Germline V lookup: CDR1 SGHAT, CDR2 FQNNGV. This CDR3 has 14 residues.

V gene TRBV6-4 combines with J gene TRBJ2-1; 11 bases agree with TRBD2. Germline CDR1 MRHNA, CDR2 SNTAGT. V gave up 4 bases and J gave up 5 bases; unmatched junction bases: 1. The CDR3 runs 14 residues. CDR3 loop: CASSVAGGNNEQFF. CDR3 bases: TGTGCCAGCAGTGTAGCGGGAGGGAACAATGAGCAGTTCTTC.

The rearrangement joins TRBV28 to TRBJ1-2; 9 nucleotides line up with TRBD1. Germline CDR1 and CDR2: MDHEN and SYDVKM. With V trimmed by 4 bases and J by 7 bases, 13 bases remained unmatched. The CDR3 covers 16 residues. The CDR3 DNA sequence: TGTGCCAGCAGTTCTACAGGGGGCAGGGGAGGGGGTGGCTACACCTTC. Amino acids: CASSSTGGRGGGGYTF.

This clone has more than one count but fewer than ten. The V call is TRBV18, the J call TRBJ1-2; 7 bases fit TRBD1. This CDR3 has 14 amino acids. The germline CDR1 and CDR2 sequences are KGHSH and LQKENI. J was trimmed by 2 bases and V by 4 bases; bases with no gene match: 4. CDR3 sequence (DNA): TGTGCCAGCTCACGGGACAGAGGGAACTATGGCTACACCTTC. Encoded protein: CASSRDRGNYGYTF.

This clone has more than one count but fewer than ten. J is TRBJ2-1 and V is TRBV30, with 9 nucleotides matching TRBD2. Germline values: CDR1 GTSNPN, CDR2 SVGIG (reference sequence). The J segment lost 6 bases and the V segment lost 5 bases, leaving 8 bases of the junction unmatched. This CDR3 is 14 amino acids long. The CDR3 nucleotides are TGTGCCTGGTGTAGCGGGAGAGGTATCAATGAGCAGTTCTTC. It translates to CAWCSGRGINEQFF.

V is TRBV21-1 and J is TRBJ2-3; the table's D call, TRBD1, was not checked against the DNA. TRBV21-1 is reported as a pseudogene. The CDR3 length is 15 residues. This CDR3 reads CASSRWARNTDTQYF. The CDR3 nucleotides read TGTGCCAGCAGCAGGTGGGCCAGGAACACAGATACGCAGTATTTT.

The gene calls are TRBV21-1 and TRBJ2-5; the tabulated D call, TRBD1, remains unverified against the DNA. TRBV21-1 is an annotated pseudogene. The CDR3 runs to 15 residues. The CDR3 DNA is TGTGCCAGCAGCAATAGGGACACCCCAGAAGAGACCCAGTACTTC. Amino acid sequence: CASSNRDTPEETQYF.

The rearrangement joins TRBV28 to TRBJ2-1, with 8 bases lining up with TRBD1. CDR3 size: 17 residues. Germline V gives CDR1 MDHEN, CDR2 SYDVKM. Unmatched junction bases numbered 14, after V lost 7 bases and J lost 3 bases. The CDR3 here is CASKGRDRSERYNEQFF. DNA for the CDR3: TGTGCCAGCAAGGGACGGGACAGGTCCGAACGCTACAATGAGCAGTTCTTC. Complete variable domain (other parts from reference TRBV28 and TRBJ2-1): DVKVTQSSRYLVKRTGEKVFLECVQDMDHENMFWYRQDPGLGLRLIYFSYDVKMKEKGDIPEGYSVSREKKERFSLILESASTNQTSMYLCASKGRDRSERYNEQFFGPGTRLTVL.

The genes are TRBV10-2 and TRBJ2-7; a weak D match, TRBD2 (5 bases). CDR3 length: 13 residues. Deletions cut 6 bases from V and 7 bases from J, with 16 bases between. Germline V CDR1 and CDR2: WSHSY, SAAADI. CDR3 in DNA: TGCGCCAGCAGACTCATGGGAGATCGGGAGCAGTACTTC. Translating it yields CASRLMGDREQYF.

This CDR3 reads CASRAGTGSLEQYF. For the CDR3, the DNA is TGTGCCAGCAGAGCCGGGACAGGGAGCCTCGAGCAGTACTTC. The chain joins TRBV7-2 to TRBJ2-7, with 9 bases lining up with TRBD1. The CDR3 is 14 amino acids. Germline loops: CDR1 SGHTA, CDR2 FQGNSA. V dropped 6 bases and J dropped 6; count of bases not matched to a gene: 9.

V usage is TRBV28 and J usage is TRBJ2-5; 8 bases align to TRBD2. Germline V gene data show CDR1 as MDHEN and CDR2 as SYDVKM. The V segment lost 7 bases and the J segment 4 bases; nucleotides outside the gene matches: 5. The CDR3 is made up of 13 amino acids. The CDR3 spells CASTSGTRETQYF. The CDR3 DNA reads as TGTGCCAGCACCTCCGGGACTAGAGAGACCCAGTACTTC.

The chain employs TRBV7-2 and TRBJ2-1; TRBD2 is a possible D gene (7 bases). CDR3 length: 15 amino acids. The germline V gene has CDR1 SGHTA and CDR2 FQGNSA. The V and J ends lost 0 bases and 7 bases respectively, with 13 bases between them. The chain's CDR3 is CASSLAGGRMNEQFF. The CDR3 DNA sequence: TGTGCCAGCAGCTTAGCGGGGGGGCGAATGAATGAGCAGTTCTTC.

This chain uses TRBV28 with TRBJ2-7, with 15 bases that match TRBD2. The CDR3 length is 16 residues. Germline CDR1 is MDHEN and CDR2 is SYDVKM. The J segment lost 5 bases and the V segment lost 5 bases, leaving 7 bases of the junction unmatched. CDR3 in amino acids: CASSPMGLAGGDEQYF. The CDR3 DNA follows: TGTGCCAGCAGTCCCATGGGACTAGCGGGAGGCGACGAGCAGTACTTC. Using reference TRBV28 and TRBJ2-7 for the parts outside the CDR3, the full variable domain is DVKVTQSSRYLVKRTGEKVFLECVQDMDHENMFWYRQDPGLGLRLIYFSYDVKMKEKGDIPEGYSVSREKKERFSLILESASTNQTSMYLCASSPMGLAGGDEQYFGPGTRLTVT.